This TCR beta chain appears in the sequencing data of a study of CD8 T cells in ankylosing spondylitis. This clonotype was picked up a small number of times. The antigen is not known. This CDR3 is 18 amino acids long. V lost 2 bases, J lost 0 bases, and 20 bases lay in between. Germline assignment: CDR1 SNHLY and CDR2 FYNNEI. From the 5' RACE reads, TCRdb called clonotypes with MiXCR, one entry per CDR3 protein. The data show 500,000 or so distinct CDR3 sequences, roughly 5.2% seen once. Study-level results: Characteristic, it appeared, of ankylosing spondylitis blood was a TCR beta motif of about eight highly homologous variants.

Input material: blood, either unsorted or a sorted T cell fraction (not recorded which). The genes are TRBV2 and TRBJ2-7, with D maybe TRBD1 (8 bases). This receptor was taken from a male donor with ankylosing spondylitis. In DNA form, the CDR3 reads TGTGCCAGCAGTGAAACAGGGGGGGGAAGCTGGGGCTCCTACGAGCAGTACTTC. Translation: CASSETGGGSWGSYEQYF.